The T cell receptor beta chain described here comes from a study of blood T cell repertoires in COVID-19. Study as a whole: Italy, Spain and the United States were the sources of the convalescent and acute COVID-19 samples. T cells, B-cell-depleted T cells, or PBMCs provided the cDNA or gDNA that served as material.

Seattle patient enrollment occurred during active infection, with longitudinal follow-up thereafter. In the original analysis: Reference gene primer amplification in the assay estimated nucleated cell counts. Clones were sequenced by immunoSEQ multiplex PCR, and TCRdb holds only the in-frame ones, with some missing. From that table come the V and J calls and clone size; the DNA was used to work out D and trimming. The sample comprises about 120,000 clones, roughly 90% of which are singletons, and roughly 5% rests with the top ten. The CDR3 covers 15 residues. Germline CDR1 and CDR2: SGHKS and YYEKEE (reference sequence). Trimming removed 4 bases from V and 5 bases from J, with 18 bases in between.

The receptor comes from a man aged 55-75 years with COVID-19, enrolled during active disease. The genes are TRBV5-5 and TRBJ1-1, with D perhaps matching TRBD1 (6 bases). Sequencing input: peripheral blood. The CDR3, as DNA: TGTGCCAGCAGCCCCCGGCCGGACAGTGTTACTGAAGCTTTCTTT. Protein product: CASSPRPDSVTEAFF.